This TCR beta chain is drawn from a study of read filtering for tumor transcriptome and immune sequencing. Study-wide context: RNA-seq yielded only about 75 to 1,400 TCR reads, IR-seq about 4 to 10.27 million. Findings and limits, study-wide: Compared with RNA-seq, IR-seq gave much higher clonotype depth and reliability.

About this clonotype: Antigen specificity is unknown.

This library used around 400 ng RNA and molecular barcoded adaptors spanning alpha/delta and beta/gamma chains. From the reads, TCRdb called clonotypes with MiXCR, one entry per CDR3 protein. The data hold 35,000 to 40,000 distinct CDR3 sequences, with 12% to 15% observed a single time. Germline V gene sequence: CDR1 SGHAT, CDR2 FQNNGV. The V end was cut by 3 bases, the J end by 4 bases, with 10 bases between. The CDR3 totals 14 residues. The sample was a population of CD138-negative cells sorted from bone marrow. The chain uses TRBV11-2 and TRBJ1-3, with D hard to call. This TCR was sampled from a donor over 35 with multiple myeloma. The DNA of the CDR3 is TGTGCCAGCAGCTTGTCTACGGGAGGAAACACCATATATTTT. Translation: CASSLSTGGNTIYF.